This note documents a single T cell receptor (beta chain) sequence. The identical CDR3 is also encoded by other nucleotide sequences in the sample. This sample was included in a study of shared clonotypes between healthy human individuals. The V end was cut by 8 bases, the J end by 4 bases, with 8 bases between. The CDR3 runs 12 residues. CDR1 is SGHTA and CDR2 is FQGTGA in the germline V gene. A deep-level run was used for the assay. Libraries were prepared by immunoSEQ multiplex PCR; TCRdb keeps only in-frame clonotypes and omits some of them. The sample contains roughly 700,000 clones, roughly 91% of which appear only once.

The material sequenced was memory CD8+ T cells from PBMCs. The subset denotes: CD45RO+ cells pooled with CCR7-negative TemRA cells. This TCR came from a man in his late teens or twenties in good health. Some clones in this sample may be carry-over from other donors' samples. The chain couples TRBV7-3 to TRBJ2-2, with D maybe TRBD2 (5 bases). The CDR3 sequence: CASGSSTGELFF. The CDR3 nucleotides are TGTGCCAGCGGGAGCTCCACCGGGGAGCTGTTTTTT.